This T cell receptor beta chain was profiled in a study of shared clonotypes between healthy human individuals. Study findings and constraints: For naive CD4 cells, around 5.1% of clonotypes were shared across a handful of donors.

Per germline, CDR1 SGDLS and CDR2 YYNGEE. The CDR3 sequence is 15 residues long. V lost 4 bases, J lost 5 bases, and 7 bases stayed unmatched. On this clone: Its antigen remains unidentified.

Several immunoSEQ plates held equal portions of the genomic DNA taken from each subset. Clones were read by immunoSEQ multiplex PCR, and TCRdb kept only the in-frame ones, dropping some. The repertoire includes some 2.3 million clones, over 90% of them detected once, and 0.35% to 0.45% sits in the top ten. This chain joins TRBV9 and TRBJ2-5; 11 positions agree with TRBD1. The sequenced sample was naive CD4+ T cells from PBMCs. The subset was: CD45RA+ positively selected. The source of this sequence is a man younger than 30 in good health. Some clones in this sample may be carry-over from other donors' samples. The CDR3 nucleotides read TGTGCCAGCAGCACCTGGACAGGGGGCGGCGAGACCCAGTACTTC. Translating gives CASSTWTGGGETQYF.